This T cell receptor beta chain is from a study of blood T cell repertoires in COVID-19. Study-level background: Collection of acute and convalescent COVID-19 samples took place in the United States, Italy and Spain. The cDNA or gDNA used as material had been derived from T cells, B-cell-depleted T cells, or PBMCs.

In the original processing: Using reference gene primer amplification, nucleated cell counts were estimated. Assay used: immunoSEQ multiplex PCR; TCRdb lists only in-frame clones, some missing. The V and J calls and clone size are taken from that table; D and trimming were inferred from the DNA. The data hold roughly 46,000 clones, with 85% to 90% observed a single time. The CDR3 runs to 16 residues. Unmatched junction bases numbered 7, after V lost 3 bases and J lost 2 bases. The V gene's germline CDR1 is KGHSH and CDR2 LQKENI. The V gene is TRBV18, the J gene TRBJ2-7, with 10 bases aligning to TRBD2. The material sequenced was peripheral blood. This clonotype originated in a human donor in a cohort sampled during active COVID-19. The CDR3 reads CASSPYGLAVTYEQYF. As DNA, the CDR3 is TGTGCCAGCTCACCCTACGGACTAGCGGTAACCTACGAGCAGTACTTC.